Below, one T cell receptor (beta chain) is given with its context. The germline V and J ends were trimmed by 3 bases and 3 bases, with 14 bases remaining between them. This CDR3 comprises 15 residues. Germline loops: CDR1 KGHSH, CDR2 LQKENI. The data belong to a study of blood T cell repertoires in COVID-19. In the study overall: T cells, B-cell-depleted T cells, or PBMCs supplied cDNA or gDNA.

The protocol was immunoSEQ multiplex PCR, while the TCRdb copy is restricted to in-frame clones and leaves out a portion. The sample includes around 250,000 clones, around nine tenths of them seen just once. The chain carries TRBV18 and TRBJ1-2; D ambiguous. This clonotype originated in a woman in her 70s with active or convalescent COVID-19. Material for sequencing was peripheral blood. The CDR3 coding sequence is TGTGCCAGCTCACCCTCTGCGGGAACTCACTATGGCTACACCTTC. As protein: CASSPSAGTHYGYTF. Variable domain in full (rest from reference TRBV18 and TRBJ1-2): NAGVMQNPRHLVRRRGQEARLRCSPMKGHSHVYWYRQLPEEGLKFMVYLQKENIIDESGMPKERFSAEFPKEGPSILRIQQVVRGDSAAYFCASSPSAGTHYGYTFGSGTRLTVV.